The clone carrying this T cell receptor beta chain came up a few times. Its antigen remains unknown. The data were obtained in a study of shared clonotypes between healthy human individuals. Findings of the study overall: A handful of donors had 5% to 6% of their naive CD4 clonotypes in common. Rarefaction exposed incomplete sorted-subset sequencing despite large depth.

Germline CDR1 GTSNPN, CDR2 SVGIG (reference sequence). The V end was cut by 3 bases, the J end by 7 bases, with 13 bases between. The CDR3 has 13 residues. In the authors' methods: Filtering differed for immunoSEQ, which gave only junction sequences without quality scores. Profiling relied on immunoSEQ multiplex PCR, and the TCRdb table lists in-frame clones only, not all of them. V, J and clone size were drawn from that table, and D and trimming were deduced from the DNA. The data hold almost 750,000 clones, with roughly 72% observed a single time. The source of this sequence is a woman aged 25 to 39 in good health. J is TRBJ1-5 and V is TRBV30; D possibly corresponds to TRBD1 (6 bases). The sequenced material came from memory CD4+ T cells sorted from blood. Subset specified: CD45RA-negative fraction. This CDR3 is CAWSPRGRQPQHF. The CDR3 region has the DNA TGTGCCTGGAGCCCCAGGGGCAGGCAGCCCCAGCATTTT.